Included here is one T cell receptor (beta chain) sequence, with context. Its target antigen remains unknown. There are no base qualities to consult, and no much larger clone falls within one base. These data are taken from a study of cytomegalovirus exposure and HLA in healthy donors (dated by TCRdb to about 2017). Study-level background: An earlier analysis of approximately 640 of the donors reported more than 250 Gb of sequence data and roughly 100 million unique TCR beta sequences from 150 million to 200 million T cells. About 310 gigabases of sequencing data and roughly 90 million unique TCR sequences were included in an early release covering around 600 HLA-typed donors. The genetic ancestry cluster associated with self-reported Caucasian donors included over 80% of the approximately 410 genotyped donors. The study aimed to test whether signatures of past pathogen exposure could be identified by cataloging public T cell receptors. The study profiled the T cell repertoires of 550 to 700 subjects by immunosequencing and related them to cytomegalovirus serostatus. Besides the first cohort of 500 to 700 subjects, a separate validation cohort made up of roughly 120 different subjects was used. High-throughput TCR immunosequencing, statistical association of individual TCRs with disease status, and machine learning were combined to predict cytomegalovirus infection status. To study patterns of TCR occurrence, a later analysis re-analyzed previously published TCR beta repertoires from 666 donors and added high-resolution HLA genotyping. Rather than using new phenotypic data, the later analysis identified candidate immune exposures from TCR beta sequences and from how often those sequences occurred across donors. In an earlier analysis of several hundred of the donors, high-throughput TCR beta sequencing was used to judge whether each TCR beta V gene segment behaved as functional or pseudogenic. Donor age, sex, ethnicity and CMV serostatus were collected together with the repertoire data. In a later genetic analysis, genome-wide SNP genotypes for 398 of the 666 donors were used, and that subset was treated as a discovery cohort. All discovery cohort repertoires had been generated on a single sequencing platform. HLA typing covered class I and class II loci at four-digit resolution. The number of donors typed differed by locus, with roughly 620-640 for A, B, C, DRB1 and DQB1, more than 500 for DQA1, 600 to 610 for DPA1, and some 440 for DPB1. Roughly five DR-DQ haplotypes were treated as single units for association and clustering because of strong linkage in the cohort. Among roughly 400 genotyped donors of the cohort, an average of roughly 230,000 unique TCR beta nucleotide sequences was sequenced per donor, of which about 19% were non-productive. Overall study outcomes, separate from this receptor: A later analysis found that TCR association rates varied across HLA loci, with DRB1 alleles showing the most associated TCRs and HLA-C alleles the fewest. Linkage disequilibrium might explain the correlated functional status among segregating V segments, but an unknown experimental factor could not be ruled out. A further reported finding was that TCR beta sequences accurately predicted the HLA-A and HLA-B alleles for most subjects in the first cohort. The only immune exposure information available for the cohort was CMV serostatus. In a later analysis, HLA-associated TCR beta chains were found to be more clonally expanded and to have lower generation probabilities than equally common non-associated chains. A group of highly shared sequence variants was considered likely to be a technical artifact of the sequencing pipeline. Because counts were too low, about 18 rarely observed V segments, including chromosome 9 orphons, were excluded from the earlier analysis of around 590 of the donors. In a later genetic analysis, a missense DCLRE1C variant was associated with V-gene and J-gene trimming of TCR beta chains, and the association was replicated in an independent cohort. Several of the top co-occurrence clusters appeared to be linked to parvovirus B19, influenza, CMV and Epstein-Barr virus, according to a later analysis. In both the original and validation cohorts, the classifier was reported to diagnose cytomegalovirus status with high specificity and sensitivity. Because the 87-base-pair reads could not distinguish some IMGT-functional V segments, including TRBV6-2 and TRBV6-3, those segments were excluded. Because some donors lacked HLA typing at each locus, the association tests relied only on the typed subset. According to a later analysis, most CMV-associated TCR beta chains appeared to be HLA-restricted, and the HLA associations seemed to be driven largely by CMV exposure. The authors suggested that the approach could potentially be extended to other disease states and immunological phenotypes. In vitro tests confirmed that a few of the cytomegalovirus-associated TCR beta chains recognize cytomegalovirus antigens. In an earlier analysis of some 540 of the donors, most TCR beta V segments appeared in productive rearrangements about 87% or about 30% of the time, broadly matching IMGT annotations. A later analysis associated 15,000 to 20,000 TCR beta sequences with specific HLA alleles at a false discovery rate of 0.05. The study listed approximately 150 TCR beta chains as associated with cytomegalovirus. Strong co-occurrence of HLA alleles, especially DR and DQ, made assigning TCR associations to individual alleles difficult. Most TCR sequences were observed very rarely across donors, whereas some public TCRs were present in many individuals. The presence/absence analyses assumed that sequencing depth was roughly uniform across donors, and that assumption may not be true. According to a later genetic analysis, donors in an Asian-associated ancestry cluster had fewer N-insertions in productive TCRs than the approximately 630-donor mean. The cohort was sequenced for TCR beta chains only, and without alpha or paired-chain data the features that could be detected were limited.

In the germline V gene (reference sequence), CDR1 corresponds to LNHDA and CDR2 to SQIVND. Trimming removed 0 bases from V and 3 bases from J; the gene matches leave 6 bases unexplained. The CDR3 goes from the cysteine to the phenylalanine over 16 residues. Only the CDR3 part of the read is kept: 48 bases, read in frame from the first base. The cohort consisted of 650 to 700 healthy bone marrow donors. At the time of sampling, all cohort members were nominally healthy, though unrecorded immune exposures were likely present. The donor was CMV seropositive and belonged to the group of 250 to 350 seropositive cohort members. Every donor gave a peripheral blood sample, and the peripheral blood mononuclear cells from that sample were used for TCR beta sequencing. The Qiagen DNeasy Blood Extraction Kit was used to extract genomic DNA from the blood cell samples. Libraries were made using the immunoSEQ multiplex PCR assay. The multiplex PCR relied on a mix of 60 forward primers for TCR Vbeta segments and 13 reverse primers for TCR Jbeta segments. The CDR3 region of rearranged TCR beta genes was amplified from genomic DNA by a multiplex PCR assay. The Illumina HiSeq System was used to sequence the amplified TCR beta libraries as 87-base-pair reads. Processing in the source paper ran as follows. A later analysis tallied about 77 million unique TCR beta chains across the 666 repertoires, and around 12 million of those chains were shared by two or more donors. Raw reads were error-corrected and collapsed into unique sequences by a nearest-neighbor algorithm in which closely related sequences were merged to remove PCR and sequencing errors. To assign V, D and J gene segments, CDR3 sequences were aligned to IMGT reference sequences. For a sequence to be retained, a match of at least six nucleotides was required to both a V gene segment and a J gene segment. A rearrangement was called productive if the CDR3 had no stop codons and remained in frame with V and J, and every other rearrangement was called non-productive. CDR3 was defined by IMGT convention, running from the second conserved V-encoded cysteine to the conserved J-encoded phenylalanine. The earlier analysis of 450 to 750 of the donors excluded any sequence lacking an unambiguous match to a single V gene segment. In an earlier analysis of 587 of the donors, V segments were called functional above 56.7% productive rearrangements and were called segregating when the between-donor standard deviation exceeded 5%. To diagnose cytomegalovirus status from the catalog of TCR beta chain sequences, a statistical classification framework was built. In a later analysis, V and J genes were assigned by comparing TCR nucleotide sequences against IMGT/GENE-DB human TR gene sequences. Using the TCRdist pipeline, a later analysis assigned CDR3 sequences along with most-parsimonious VDJ recombination scenarios. In a later analysis, each TCR beta chain was defined by its CDR3 amino acid sequence together with its V-gene family, and reads lacking a unique V-gene family were excluded. In a later analysis, some 600 highly shared, low-generation-probability nucleotide sequences were removed to address suspected cross-contamination and a sequencing artifact. For each public chain, a later analysis derived a clonal expansion index from normalized ranks of inferred template counts within each repertoire. In a later analysis, generation probabilities were computed with a VDJ recombination model fitted to out-of-frame rearrangements, and the resulting probabilities were checked against IGoR. In a later analysis, hypergeometric tests were used to score TCR-TCR, TCR-HLA and TCR-CMV co-occurrence, with a repertoire-size bias correction applied to TCR pairs. In a later analysis, false discovery rates were estimated by permuting HLA or CMV assignments 20 times. A later analysis grouped co-occurring TCRs with DBSCAN, adding TCRdist sequence similarity when clustering within HLA-allele-positive subsets. Repertoires with fewer than 30,000 or more than 120,000 public chains, plus five repertoires with anomalous nucleotide sharing, were excluded from co-occurrence clustering. As stored in TCRdb, this immuneACCESS dataset retains in-frame rearrangements with V and J assigned. A fraction of the clones does not appear; measured against another copy, unresolved V genes explain less than half of the discrepancy, and the remainder lacks a known reason. V, J and clone size reflect that table, while D and trimming were determined from the DNA. Here the sample has more than 100,000 clones; over 65% occur a single time. Together, the top ten hold 6.5% to 9.5% of the sample.

The chain employs TRBV19 and TRBJ1-1; 8 junctional bases match TRBD1. The specimen sequenced was PBMCs. The clonotype was recovered from a woman between 40 and 50 years old in good health and CMV-seropositive. The CDR3 protein sequence reads: CASSIDMNRGDTEAFF. The nucleotide sequence reads as follows: TGTGCCAGTAGTATAGATATGAACAGGGGGGACACTGAAGCTTTCTTT.